The rows below give T cell receptor beta chains drawn from one sample of a study of CD8 T cells in ankylosing spondylitis. TCRdb used MiXCR to reprocess the 5' RACE reads, holding one entry per CDR3 protein. This sample yields 150,000 or so distinct CDR3 sequences, of which 18% are seen a single time; roughly 8% belongs to the top ten. Sequencing input: blood, either unsorted or a sorted T cell fraction (not recorded which). Receptors originate from a male donor with ankylosing spondylitis or in good health (not recorded which). Each CDR3 is given with its conserved first and last residue. A D gene is named only where the DNA matches it firmly. A row's size may be missing; if present it is once, few, many or a size class.

V gene: TRBV27; clone size: many; D gene: TRBD1; J gene: TRBJ2-7; CDR3 DNA: TGTGCCAGCAGTTTAGGGACAGCCGGGACAGGATCCTACGAGCAGTACTTC; CDR3 protein: CASSLGTAGTGSYEQYF
V gene: TRBV20-1; clone size: many; D gene: -; J gene: TRBJ1-1; CDR3 DNA: TGCAGTGCTATGGACCGGGGACTAACGGCTTTCTTT; CDR3 protein: CSAMDRGLTAFF
V gene: TRBV20-1; clone size: many; D gene: -; J gene: TRBJ2-1; CDR3 DNA: TGCAGTGCTAGGGAACCGACTAGGAGGATTTACAATGAGCAGTTCTTC; CDR3 protein: CSAREPTRRIYNEQFF
V gene: TRBV10-3; clone size: -; D gene: -; J gene: TRBJ2-5; CDR3 DNA: TGTGCCATCAGTGATGGGAGAGAGACCCAGTACTTC; CDR3 protein: CAISDGRETQYF
V gene: TRBV28; clone size: many; D gene: TRBD2; J gene: TRBJ2-1; CDR3 DNA: TGTGCCAGCAGAGATATAGCGGGAGTCAGCTACAATGAGCAGTTCTTC; CDR3 protein: CASRDIAGVSYNEQFF
V gene: TRBV7-2; clone size: many; D gene: -; J gene: TRBJ2-7; CDR3 DNA: TGTGCCAGCAGCCCGAAGAGTAGCACCTACGAGCAGTACTTC; CDR3 protein: CASSPKSSTYEQYF
V gene: TRBV28; clone size: many; D gene: -; J gene: TRBJ2-4; CDR3 DNA: TGTGCCAGCCACACCCGTGTAGTAGCCAAAAACATTCAGTACTTC; CDR3 protein: CASHTRVVAKNIQYF
V gene: TRBV6-5; clone size: many; D gene: -; J gene: TRBJ1-6; CDR3 DNA: TGTGCCAGCAGTTACTCCCTGAACAGAAATTCACCCCTCCACTTT; CDR3 protein: CASSYSLNRNSPLHF
V gene: TRBV27; clone size: -; D gene: -; J gene: TRBJ2-2; CDR3 DNA: TGTGCCAGCGCTTCCGAACCCCCATATCGGGGCACCGGGGAGCTGTTTTTT; CDR3 protein: CASASEPPYRGTGELFF
V gene: TRBV5-6; clone size: many; D gene: TRBD2; J gene: TRBJ2-1; CDR3 DNA: TGTGCCAGCAGCTTGGGGTGGGGGACTAGCACCTACAATGAGCAGTTCTTC; CDR3 protein: CASSLGWGTSTYNEQFF
V gene: TRBV6-1; clone size: -; D gene: -; J gene: TRBJ2-7; CDR3 DNA: TGTGCCAGCACGCGGAAGACAGTCTCCTACGAGCAGTACTTC; CDR3 protein: CASTRKTVSYEQYF
V gene: TRBV7-8; clone size: many; D gene: -; J gene: TRBJ2-7; CDR3 DNA: TGTGCCAGCAGCTTAGAAAACGGACCCTACGAGCAGTACTTC; CDR3 protein: CASSLENGPYEQYF
V gene: TRBV7-7; clone size: few; D gene: TRBD2; J gene: TRBJ2-2; CDR3 DNA: TGTGCCAGCAGCTGGTCGAGGACTAGCGGGTTTACCGGGGAGCTGTTTTTT; CDR3 protein: CASSWSRTSGFTGELFF
V gene: TRBV7-2; clone size: few; D gene: TRBD2; J gene: TRBJ2-5; CDR3 DNA: TGTGCCAGCAGCCCCCGGACTAGCGGGAGGGGAGAGACCCAGTACTTC; CDR3 protein: CASSPRTSGRGETQYF
V gene: TRBV6-5; clone size: many; D gene: -; J gene: TRBJ2-2; CDR3 DNA: TGTGCCAGCAGTTACCACGGGACTCGCACCGGGGAGCTGTTTTTT; CDR3 protein: CASSYHGTRTGELFF
V gene: TRBV5-1; clone size: many; D gene: TRBD1; J gene: TRBJ1-1; CDR3 DNA: TGCGCCAGCAGCCCGGGACAGGGGGCGGTGGACACTGAAGCTTTCTTT; CDR3 protein: CASSPGQGAVDTEAFF
V gene: TRBV12-3/TRBV12-4; clone size: many; D gene: -; J gene: TRBJ2-7; CDR3 DNA: TGTGCCAGCAGCAAACCGGGACGGGTCCCCCAAGAGCAGTACTTC; CDR3 protein: CASSKPGRVPQEQYF
V gene: TRBV27; clone size: -; D gene: TRBD1; J gene: TRBJ2-1; CDR3 DNA: TGTGCCAGCAGCAGGGGGTATGGGACGGGCAATGAGCAGTTCTTC; CDR3 protein: CASSRGYGTGNEQFF
V gene: TRBV28; clone size: -; D gene: TRBD1; J gene: TRBJ1-6; CDR3 DNA: TGTGCCAGCAGTTTTGACAGGGGAGGTTCACCCCTCCACTTT; CDR3 protein: CASSFDRGGSPLHF
V gene: TRBV7-2; clone size: few; D gene: -; J gene: TRBJ2-4; CDR3 DNA: TGTGCCAGCAGCTTAAATGGGGAACCGAGAGACTTC; CDR3 protein: CASSLNGEPRDF
V gene: TRBV5-1; clone size: few; D gene: -; J gene: TRBJ2-3; CDR3 DNA: TGCGCCGTCAGACGGGACCCAAGCACAGATACGCAGTATTTT; CDR3 protein: CAVRRDPSTDTQYF
V gene: TRBV30; clone size: few; D gene: -; J gene: TRBJ1-6; CDR3 DNA: TGTGCCTGGAGTGTCGTACTCGCTGTTTTTGGGAATAATTCACCCCTCCACTTT; CDR3 protein: CAWSVVLAVFGNNSPLHF
V gene: TRBV11-2; clone size: few; D gene: -; J gene: TRBJ1-3; CDR3 DNA: TGTGCCAGCAGCTCAAGACCAAGTTCAGGAAACACCATATATTTT; CDR3 protein: CASSSRPSSGNTIYF
V gene: TRBV20-1; clone size: many; D gene: TRBD1; J gene: TRBJ1-4; CDR3 DNA: TGCAGTGCTAGAGGCGACAGGGAACCTAATGAAAAACTGTTTTTT; CDR3 protein: CSARGDREPNEKLFF
V gene: TRBV5-1; clone size: few; D gene: -; J gene: TRBJ1-2; CDR3 DNA: TGCGCCAGCAGCTTCATCGTTGATTCCCATGGCTACACCTTC; CDR3 protein: CASSFIVDSHGYTF
V gene: TRBV3-1; clone size: many; D gene: -; J gene: TRBJ1-1; CDR3 DNA: TGTGCCAGCAGCCCGCAGGGGCTCGGGACTGAAGCTTTCTTT; CDR3 protein: CASSPQGLGTEAFF
V gene: TRBV30; clone size: -; D gene: -; J gene: TRBJ2-2; CDR3 DNA: TGTGCCTGGGGGGACACCGGGGAGCTGTTTTTT; CDR3 protein: CAWGDTGELFF
V gene: TRBV28; clone size: -; D gene: TRBD1; J gene: TRBJ1-2; CDR3 DNA: TGTGCCAGCAGTCCTCCCGGACAGGGGGCGTGGGGCTACACCTTC; CDR3 protein: CASSPPGQGAWGYTF
V gene: TRBV20-1; clone size: many; D gene: TRBD2; J gene: TRBJ2-1; CDR3 DNA: TGCAGTGCTGCCGAAACGACTAGCGGGCACAATGAGCAGTTCTTC; CDR3 protein: CSAAETTSGHNEQFF
V gene: TRBV28; clone size: -; D gene: -; J gene: TRBJ2-3; CDR3 DNA: TGTGCCAGCAAGAGGGGTCTGGCGGGACAGTATTTT; CDR3 protein: CASKRGLAGQYF
V gene: TRBV20-1; clone size: many; D gene: -; J gene: TRBJ1-2; CDR3 DNA: TGCAGTGCTCAAGAGGGCCAGGGGCATGGCTACACCTTC; CDR3 protein: CSAQEGQGHGYTF
V gene: TRBV5-1; clone size: many; D gene: -; J gene: TRBJ2-6; CDR3 DNA: TGCGCCAGCAGCTCAAGACGCATCTCTGGGGCCAACGTCCTGACTTTC; CDR3 protein: CASSSRRISGANVLTF
V gene: TRBV6-5; clone size: many; D gene: TRBD2; J gene: TRBJ2-7; CDR3 DNA: TGTGCCAGCAGTTACTCGAGACTAGCGGGAGCGGAAGAGCAGTACTTC; CDR3 protein: CASSYSRLAGAEEQYF
V gene: TRBV4-1; clone size: -; D gene: -; J gene: TRBJ2-7; CDR3 DNA: TGCGCCAGCAGCCAAGAACAGGGCCCCTACGAGCAGTACTTC; CDR3 protein: CASSQEQGPYEQYF
V gene: TRBV2; clone size: -; D gene: -; J gene: TRBJ2-7; CDR3 DNA: TGTGCCAGCAAAGCTAGCCATCCCTCCTACGAGCAGTACTTC; CDR3 protein: CASKASHPSYEQYF
V gene: TRBV2; clone size: few; D gene: -; J gene: TRBJ1-2; CDR3 DNA: TGTGCCAGCCGACCTGGACAGAATAACTATGGCTACACCTTC; CDR3 protein: CASRPGQNNYGYTF
V gene: TRBV28; clone size: many; D gene: -; J gene: TRBJ1-5; CDR3 DNA: TGTGCCAGCACTATCCCTCCGGGGAATCAGCCCCAGCATTTT; CDR3 protein: CASTIPPGNQPQHF
V gene: TRBV5-1; clone size: many; D gene: -; J gene: TRBJ2-3; CDR3 DNA: TGCGCCAGCAGCTTGGCCCTAGCCCCTGGGGATACGCAGTATTTT; CDR3 protein: CASSLALAPGDTQYF
V gene: TRBV20-1; clone size: many; D gene: -; J gene: TRBJ2-2; CDR3 DNA: TGCAGTGCTAGAGATCCCGCGACCGGGGAGCTGTTTTTT; CDR3 protein: CSARDPATGELFF
V gene: TRBV5-1; clone size: -; D gene: -; J gene: TRBJ2-1; CDR3 DNA: TGCGCCAGCAGCTTGGGGGGCAGGAGCCCTTACAATGAGCAGTTCTTC; CDR3 protein: CASSLGGRSPYNEQFF
V gene: TRBV5-1; clone size: many; D gene: -; J gene: TRBJ1-1; CDR3 DNA: TGCGCCAGCAGCCGGGGCACGAACACTGAAGCTTTCTTT; CDR3 protein: CASSRGTNTEAFF